This TCR beta chain was recorded in a study of T-cell reconstitution after alpha-beta-depleted transplantation in children. V was pared by 5 bases and J by 7 bases, with 36 bases between. From germline, CDR1 is PRHDT and CDR2 FYEKMQ (reference sequence). This CDR3 has 22 amino acids. A library of TCRbeta sequences, prepared with unique molecular identifiers, was generated. TCRdb called the PCR reads again in MiXCR, with one record for every CDR3 protein. The data hold about a million distinct CDR3 sequences, with 25% to 35% observed a single time. V usage is TRBV13 and J usage is TRBJ1-6; perhaps TRBD1 as D (5 bases). The specimen was PBMCs, mostly from graft donor cells, collected 360 days after TCRalphabeta/CD19-depleted stem cell transplant. The source of this sequence is a boy younger than two who had a stem cell transplant for SCID, so the T cells may come from the graft donor. DNA for the CDR3: TGTGCCAGCAGCCCACTCCAGTCGGAAGGTCCGAGGGGACGCGGGGGGAATTCACCCCTCCACTTT. As protein: CASSPLQSEGPRGRGGNSPLHF. Together with reference TRBV13 and TRBJ1-6, the CDR3 gives the full variable domain: AAGVIQSPRHLIKEKRETATLKCYPIPRHDTVYWYQQGPGQDPQFLISFYEKMQSDKGSIPDRFSAQQFSDYHSELNMSSLELGDSALYFCASSPLQSEGPRGRGGNSPLHFGNGTRLTVT.